What follows are 14 T cell receptor beta chains derived from one specimen sequenced in a study of identical twins' blood T cells. One entry per CDR3 protein, called by TCRdb with MiXCR from the 5' RACE reads. The sample includes 300,000 to 400,000 distinct CDR3 sequences, more than 25% of them seen just once. Material for sequencing was PBMCs. These TCRs come from a woman between 18 and 50 years old in good health.

The genes are TRBV20-1 and TRBJ1-3; a possible D gene is TRBD1 (6 bases). V dropped 6 bases and J dropped 3 bases, with 12 bases sitting between them. The CDR3 has 13 amino acids. CDR1 and CDR2 from the germline V gene are DFQATT and SNEGSKA (reference sequence). The CDR3 is CSAPGGVGNTIYF. In DNA, the CDR3 is TGCAGTGCCCCGGGGGGCGTTGGAAACACCATATATTTT.

This clonotype was detected ten times or more. The chain joins TRBV19 to TRBJ2-3, with D possibly being TRBD1 or TRBD2 (5 bases each). Germline assignment: CDR1 LNHDA and CDR2 SQIVND (reference sequence). The CDR3 runs 15 residues. Trimming removed 3 bases at V and 1 base at J, with 11 bases between. CDR3 amino acids: CASSILLGGTDTQYF. In nucleotides, the CDR3 is TGTGCCAGTAGTATCCTACTAGGGGGCACAGATACGCAGTATTTT.

The CDR3 DNA is TGTGCCAGCAGTGTTCTACAGGGTCTCCAGCCCCAGCATTTT. It specifies CASSVLQGLQPQHF. The chain recombines TRBV2 with TRBJ1-5; TRBD1 might be the D (6 bases). The CDR3 extends over 14 amino acids. Germline V gene lookup returns CDR1 SNHLY and CDR2 FYNNEI. The V end was cut by 4 bases, the J end by 7 bases, with 14 bases between.

This clonotype has a handful of counts. The V call is TRBV7-8, the J call TRBJ2-1; D is undetermined. CDR1 is SGHVS and CDR2 is FQNEAQ in the germline V gene. The CDR3 is made up of 14 amino acids. V was shortened by 2 bases and J by 0 bases, with 5 bases between the two germline ends. CDR3 residues: CASSLLFSYNEQFF. CDR3 sequence (DNA): TGTGCCAGCAGCTTACTTTTCTCCTACAATGAGCAGTTCTTC.

The rearrangement joins TRBV14 to TRBJ2-1; 9 bases fit TRBD2. CDR1 is SGHDN and CDR2 is FVKESK in the germline V gene. This CDR3 spans 14 amino acids. Losses at the gene ends were 2 bases for V and 9 bases for J; bases not matched to a gene: 5. CDR3 protein: CASSQLAGRFEQFF. In nucleotides, the CDR3 is TGTGCCAGCAGCCAACTAGCGGGGAGGTTTGAGCAGTTCTTC. The whole variable domain, filled in from reference TRBV14 and TRBJ2-1, reads EAGVTQFPSHSVIEKGQTVTLRCDPISGHDNLYWYRRVMGKEIKFLLHFVKESKQDESGMPNNRFLAERTGGTYSTLKVQPAELEDSGVYFCASSQLAGRFEQFFGPGTRLTVL.

The sample holds a few counts of this clonotype. The CDR3 bases are TGTGCCAGCAGTTTCGGTGCGCTCTATGAGACTGAAGCTTTCTTT. As protein: CASSFGALYETEAFF. The V and J genes are TRBV12-3 or TRBV12-4 and TRBJ1-1; D gene uncertain. There are 15 residues in the CDR3. Trimming took off 3 bases at V and 5 bases at J, with 16 bases between the two ends.

Remarks on this clonotype: The junction and the germline gene differ at one end; a read error may be behind it. V usage is TRBV6-6 and J usage is TRBJ1-2, with D perhaps matching TRBD1 (5 bases). This CDR3 is built from 14 residues. Germline V CDR1 and CDR2: MNHNY, SVGAGI (reference sequence). CDR3 nucleotide sequence: TGTGCCAGCAGTTACACCCAGGGATTCTATGGCCACACCTTC. Protein product: CASSYTQGFYGHTF.

This clonotype has a handful of counts. This chain joins TRBV29-1 and TRBJ1-1; perhaps TRBD1 as D (5 bases). This CDR3 region has 13 residues. Germline CDR1 and CDR2: SQVTM and ANQGSEA. V was shortened by 5 bases and J by 0 bases, with 10 bases between the two germline ends. The CDR3 bases are TGCAGCGTTATTGGACATTTGAACACTGAAGCTTTCTTT. It yields the protein CSVIGHLNTEAFF.

V usage is TRBV20-1 and J usage is TRBJ1-5; 9 positions agree with TRBD1. The germline CDR1 and CDR2 sequences are DFQATT and SNEGSKA (reference sequence). The CDR3 sequence is 12 residues long. This CDR3 is CRAGTGSQPQHF. CDR3 coding DNA: TGCAGGGCCGGGACAGGGAGCCAGCCCCAGCATTTT.

This rearrangement joins TRBV12-3 or TRBV12-4 to TRBJ2-2, with a possible D match to TRBD1 (6 bases). The CDR3 totals 14 residues. V was shortened by 5 bases and J by 6 bases, with 13 bases between the two germline ends. The CDR3 DNA sequence: TGTGCCAGCAGTCCTACAGGGTTGGCCGGGGAGCTGTTTTTT. Its protein is CASSPTGLAGELFF.

V is TRBV2 and J is TRBJ2-1, with 8 bases fitting TRBD1. Germline CDR1 and CDR2: SNHLY and FYNNEI. The CDR3 extends over 14 amino acids. V dropped 1 base and J dropped 14; count of bases not matched to a gene: 10. CDR3 sequence (DNA): TGTGCCAGCAGTGAAGGAGGACAGGGCCTCCGGGAGTTCTTC. Translated, it gives CASSEGGQGLREFF.

This clonotype was counted at least ten times. V usage is TRBV12-3 or TRBV12-4 and J usage is TRBJ2-3; D is uncertain. Trimming took off 6 bases at V and 3 bases at J, with 16 bases between the two ends. This CDR3 comprises 15 residues. Here the CDR3 DNA reads TGTGCCAGCAGCCTCAAGGGCGGAACTACAGATACGCAGTATTTT. Its translation: CASSLKGGTTDTQYF.

This clonotype was counted a few times. The rearrangement uses TRBV3-1 and TRBJ2-1; D ambiguous. The V end was cut by 4 bases, the J end by 8 bases, with 18 bases between. The germline V gene has CDR1 LGHDT and CDR2 YNNKEL (reference sequence). CDR3 length equals 15 residues. In nucleotides, the CDR3 is TGTGCCAGCAGCCTTAGGGTCACGGGTTGGGATGAGCAGTTCTTC. Encoded protein: CASSLRVTGWDEQFF.

This clonotype was seen only a few times. The chain joins TRBV5-1 to TRBJ2-1, with D maybe TRBD2 (6 bases). The ends were cut back, 0 bases at V and 4 bases at J, with 11 bases in the middle. Germline V gene data show CDR1 as SGHRS and CDR2 as YFSETQ. CDR3 length: 15 amino acids. The CDR3 DNA reads as TGCGCCAGCAGCTTGGAAGTTAGCGGATACAATGAGCAGTTCTTC. It translates to CASSLEVSGYNEQFF. Looking up the rest from reference TRBV5-1 and TRBJ2-1 gives the full variable domain: KAGVTQTPRYLIKTRGQQVTLSCSPISGHRSVSWYQQTPGQGLQFLFEYFSETQRNKGNFPGRFSGRQFSNSRSEMNVSTLELGDSALYLCASSLEVSGYNEQFFGPGTRLTVL.